The sequence of this T cell receptor (beta chain) was determined in a study of T cell responses to AZD1222 COVID-19 vaccine. This CDR3 region has 12 residues. Per germline, CDR1 MNHEY and CDR2 SVGAGI. The germline V and J ends were trimmed by 6 bases and 4 bases, with 10 bases remaining between them. This clone was picked up one time. Antigen: not known. Generated by immunoSEQ multiplex PCR, the TCRdb table keeps only in-frame clones and is missing some. Among roughly 65,000 clones listed, about 88% were seen once. Notes on the study in general: No day 14 peak samples; only post-peak repertoires were characterized. Spike-spanning, vaccine-associated CD4 TCRs were dominant at 160-218 and 743-854.

The sequence came from an adult in good health. The chain has TRBV6-5 and TRBJ2-7, with a weak D call TRBD2 (6 bases). The sample in question was peripheral blood, obtained on day 0 of AZD1222 vaccination. As DNA, the CDR3 is TGTGCCAGCAGGGACTACGGTTACGAGCAGTACTTC. This sequence encodes CASRDYGYEQYF.